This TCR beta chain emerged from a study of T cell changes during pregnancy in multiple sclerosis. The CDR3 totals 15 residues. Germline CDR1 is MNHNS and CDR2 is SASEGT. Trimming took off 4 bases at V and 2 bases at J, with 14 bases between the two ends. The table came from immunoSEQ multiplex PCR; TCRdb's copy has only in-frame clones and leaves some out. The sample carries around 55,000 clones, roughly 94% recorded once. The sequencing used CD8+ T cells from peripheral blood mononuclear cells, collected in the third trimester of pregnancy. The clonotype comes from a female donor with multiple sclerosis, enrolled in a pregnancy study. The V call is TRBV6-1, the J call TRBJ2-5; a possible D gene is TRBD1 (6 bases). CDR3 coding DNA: TGTGCCAGCAGTGGATTAAGAGACAGGCAAGAGACCCAGTACTTC. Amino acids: CASSGLRDRQETQYF.